A selection of T cell receptor beta chains follows, all from one sample in a study of CD8 T cells in Susac syndrome. TCRdb re-derived calls from the immunoSEQ multiplex PCR reads in MiXCR, one entry per CDR3 protein. The repertoire holds roughly 80,000 distinct CDR3 sequences, with around nine tenths as singletons. Input material: CD8+ T cells from PBMCs. All receptors derive from a human donor with multiple sclerosis. Both conserved end residues are part of each CDR3. A D gene is named only where the DNA matches it firmly. Where a row states a size, it is once, few, many or the class of an expanded clone; other rows omit it.

>NA|TRBJ2-3|NA|TRBV27
CASSLFGTDTQYF
TGTGCCAGCAGTTTATTTGGCACAGATACGCAGTATTTT
>NA|TRBJ2-3|once|TRBV28
CASSLSFSWSTDTQYF
TGTGCCAGCAGTCTCTCCTTCAGTTGGAGCACAGATACGCAGTATTTT
>NA|TRBJ2-7|NA|TRBV6-5
CASSYLESSYEQYF
TGTGCCAGCAGTTACCTGGAGAGCTCCTACGAGCAGTACTTC
>TRBD2|TRBJ2-7|NA|TRBV28
CASSLGRGGGYEQYF
TGTGCCAGCAGTTTAGGGCGGGGGGGCGGATACGAGCAGTACTTC
>NA|TRBJ2-1|NA|TRBV9
CASSPLAGPPAPSYNEQFF
TGTGCCAGCAGCCCCCTAGCTGGGCCCCCGGCGCCGTCCTACAATGAGCAGTTCTTC
>NA|TRBJ2-1|NA|TRBV4-1
CASSLNSGANNEQFF
TGCGCCAGCAGCCTTAATAGCGGAGCCAACAATGAGCAGTTCTTC
>TRBD1|TRBJ2-7|NA|TRBV9
CASSGTGGFYEQYF
TGTGCCAGCAGCGGGACAGGGGGTTTTTACGAGCAGTACTTC
>NA|TRBJ1-1|NA|TRBV5-1
CASSLASGANTEAFF
TGCGCCAGCAGCTTGGCGTCAGGGGCCAACACTGAAGCTTTCTTT
>TRBD1|TRBJ1-5|NA|TRBV19
CASSTGDRGLEQPQHF
TGTGCCAGTAGTACCGGGGACAGGGGGCTAGAACAGCCCCAGCATTTT
>TRBD1|TRBJ1-1|NA|TRBV4-3
CASSHDLRGILNTEAFF
TGCGCCAGCAGCCACGACCTCAGGGGGATTCTGAACACTGAAGCTTTCTTT
>NA|TRBJ1-2|NA|TRBV5-1
CASSLETGYGYTF
TGCGCCAGCAGCTTGGAGACAGGCTATGGCTACACCTTC
>NA|TRBJ2-5|NA|TRBV6-6
CASSYSLGNQYF
TGTGCCAGCAGTTACTCACTGGGCAACCAGTACTTC
>TRBD2|TRBJ2-1|NA|TRBV9
CASSVVDGGINEQFF
TGTGCCAGCAGCGTAGTGGACGGGGGGATTAATGAGCAGTTCTTC
>NA|TRBJ2-7|once|TRBV11-2
CASSFGGPAREQYF
TGTGCCAGCAGCTTCGGGGGGCCCGCGAGGGAGCAGTACTTC
>TRBD1|TRBJ2-2|NA|TRBV6-4
CASSNGQAGGELFF
TGTGCCAGCAGTAATGGACAGGCTGGCGGGGAGCTGTTTTTT
>NA|TRBJ1-5|once|TRBV19
CASSPGTRAYSNQPQHF
TGTGCCAGTAGTCCAGGGACTCGCGCTTATAGCAATCAGCCCCAGCATTTT
>NA|TRBJ1-6|once|TRBV27
CASSLAPVGYSPLHF
TGTGCCAGCAGTTTAGCCCCCGTCGGGTATTCACCCCTCCACTTT
>TRBD1|TRBJ2-7|NA|TRBV10-3
CAISTWTGGEIVQYF
TGTGCCATCAGTACCTGGACAGGGGGCGAGATCGTGCAGTACTTC